What follows describes a single T cell receptor (beta chain). Its antigen is currently unknown. The record originates from a study of a mutant IDH1 vaccine in newly diagnosed glioma. V lost 0 bases and J 5 bases, leaving 8 bases between the germline ends. Germline CDR1 reads SGHRS; CDR2 reads YFSETQ. The CDR3 contains 13 residues. Sequencing was performed with immunoSEQ multiplex PCR; in TCRdb, only in-frame clones are kept and a portion is missing. The repertoire includes 45,000 to 55,000 clones, around 78% of them detected once, and less than 2% sits in the top ten. Time point given: week 5, during vaccination. With topical imiquimod, each dose of the vaccine consisted of 300 ug of mutant IDH1 20-mer peptide. Donors had new IDH1-mutant astrocytomas of WHO grade 3 or 4 (ATRX-lost).

The rearrangement joins TRBV5-1 to TRBJ2-5; D is unclear. The sample in question was PBMCs, obtained from a glioma patient whose treatment included an IDH1 peptide vaccine. The clonotype originates from a woman aged 40-49 years with glioma. In DNA, the CDR3 is TGCGCCAGCAGCTTGGATGTACCCGAGACCCAGTACTTC. It yields the protein CASSLDVPETQYF.